This T cell receptor (beta chain) was captured in a study of T cells after yellow fever vaccination. On the study more broadly: The authors prepared low-cell-number fractions using SMART-Seq v4 Ultra Low Input. The study's findings and limits: Most primary-vaccination clones reappeared after the booster (about 97% CD4, roughly 88% CD8). It was a small share of clonotypes that appeared in both CD4 and CD8 compartments.

UMIs were added to TCR cDNA along with a universal primer site when it was made by 5'RACE template switching. TCRdb fed the 5' RACE reads into MiXCR, producing one record per CDR3 protein. The sample comprises 250,000 to 400,000 distinct CDR3 sequences, approximately 4.5% of which are singletons, and approximately 19% rests with the top ten. In this sample, this clonotype turned up many times. The antigen is not known. The CDR3 spans 16 residues. Germline CDR1 is ENHRY and CDR2 is SYGVKD. With 4 bases removed from V and 1 base from J, the gap between germline ends came to 15 bases. The receptor's source is a man aged 18 to 35 who received the YFV17D yellow fever vaccine. V usage is TRBV10-3 and J usage is TRBJ2-3; D remains ambiguous. Sequencing was performed on PBMCs, taken 15 days after the yellow fever booster vaccination. The CDR3 DNA is TGTGCCATCAGTGTGACCGGCCGCGCGGGCACAGATACGCAGTATTTT. Translated: CAISVTGRAGTDTQYF.